Listed below are T cell receptor beta chains from one sample, sequenced in a study of Graves' ophthalmopathy and Graves' hyperthyroidism. TCRdb ran MiXCR on the multiplex PCR reads and lists one entry per CDR3 protein. The sample holds under 350,000 distinct CDR3 sequences; about a sixth are singletons and the top ten take about 12%. The sequencing input was peripheral blood. The receptors come from an adult man with Graves' ophthalmopathy. Each CDR3 is given with its conserved first and last residue. The D gene is left open where the match is weak. Not every row has a clone size; where given, it reads once, few, many or a size class.

v_call: TRBV5-1
d_call: TRBD1
j_call: TRBJ1-1
cdr3_length: 13
clone_size: NA
cdr3_aa: CASSMTGRTEAFF
cdr3_nt: TGCGCCAGCAGCATGACAGGGCGTACTGAAGCTTTCTTT

v_call: TRBV12-3/TRBV12-4
d_call: NA
j_call: TRBJ2-5
cdr3_length: 14
clone_size: many
cdr3_aa: CASSFEGSQETQYF
cdr3_nt: TGTGCCAGCAGTTTCGAGGGGAGTCAAGAGACCCAGTACTTC

v_call: TRBV5-1
d_call: TRBD2
j_call: TRBJ2-6
cdr3_length: 17
clone_size: few
cdr3_aa: CASSLRAGDSGANVLTF
cdr3_nt: TGCGCCAGCAGCTTGAGGGCGGGGGACTCTGGGGCCAACGTCCTGACTTTC

v_call: TRBV20-1
d_call: TRBD2
j_call: TRBJ2-5
cdr3_length: 15
clone_size: many
cdr3_aa: CSARDEPGGQETQYF
cdr3_nt: TGCAGTGCTAGAGATGAGCCGGGGGGGCAAGAGACCCAGTACTTC

v_call: TRBV12-3/TRBV12-4
d_call: NA
j_call: TRBJ1-1
cdr3_length: 15
clone_size: NA
cdr3_aa: CASSRSQALNTEAFF
cdr3_nt: TGTGCCAGCAGTAGGTCCCAGGCCCTGAACACTGAAGCTTTCTTT

v_call: TRBV11-1
d_call: TRBD2
j_call: TRBJ2-5
cdr3_length: 15
clone_size: many
cdr3_aa: CASSIPGLGQGTQYF
cdr3_nt: TGTGCCAGCAGCATACCGGGACTAGGCCAAGGGACCCAGTACTTC

v_call: TRBV6-2/TRBV6-3
d_call: TRBD1
j_call: TRBJ2-7
cdr3_length: 18
clone_size: many
cdr3_aa: CASSYSLSGRDRVGEQYF
cdr3_nt: TGTGCCAGCAGTTACAGTTTATCCGGCCGGGACAGGGTTGGCGAGCAGTACTTC

v_call: TRBV28
d_call: NA
j_call: TRBJ2-7
cdr3_length: 15
clone_size: NA
cdr3_aa: CASISSAGGPYEQYF
cdr3_nt: TGTGCCAGCATTTCGTCCGCAGGAGGCCCCTACGAGCAGTACTTC

v_call: TRBV3-1
d_call: NA
j_call: TRBJ1-5
cdr3_length: 16
clone_size: few
cdr3_aa: CASSQDTVGTRGPQHF
cdr3_nt: TGTGCCAGCAGCCAAGATACCGTAGGGACGAGGGGGCCCCAGCATTTT

v_call: TRBV12-3/TRBV12-4
d_call: TRBD2
j_call: TRBJ2-3
cdr3_length: 16
clone_size: many
cdr3_aa: CASSPRTSGGEDTQYF
cdr3_nt: TGTGCCAGCAGTCCTCGGACTAGCGGGGGGGAAGATACGCAGTATTTT

v_call: TRBV6-2/TRBV6-3
d_call: NA
j_call: TRBJ1-5
cdr3_length: 14
clone_size: many
cdr3_aa: CASSYEGANQPQHF
cdr3_nt: TGTGCCAGCAGTTACGAGGGAGCGAATCAGCCCCAGCATTTT

v_call: TRBV20-1
d_call: NA
j_call: TRBJ1-1
cdr3_length: 11
clone_size: NA
cdr3_aa: CSAEVNTEAFF
cdr3_nt: TGCAGCGCGGAGGTGAACACTGAAGCTTTCTTT